This T cell receptor beta chain was documented in a study of blood T cell repertoires in COVID-19. Study overall: Italy, Spain and the United States were the sources of the convalescent and acute COVID-19 samples.

TCRdb keeps only in-frame clones here, not all; method: immunoSEQ multiplex PCR. This table has around 450,000 clones, roughly 88% appearing once. This CDR3 is 15 amino acids long. V was clipped by 5 bases and J by 0 bases, with 14 bases between them. Germline loops: CDR1 GTSNPN, CDR2 SVGIG (reference sequence). The study drew participants aged about 18 to 89 years from 20 to 30 US areas. Sequencing used PBMCs or T cells enriched from blood (not recorded which). This TCR derives from a man aged 18-30 years who had recovered from COVID-19. The rearrangement uses TRBV30 and TRBJ1-3, with TRBD1 as a possible D gene (6 bases). The CDR3 is CAWGSGTPSGNTIYF. CDR3 sequence (DNA): TGTGCCTGGGGATCCGGGACACCCTCTGGAAACACCATATATTTT.